This entry is about one T cell receptor (beta chain). Its antigen remains unidentified. The same CDR3 is also encoded by other DNA sequences in this sample. Splitting of each subset's genomic DNA was done evenly across several immunoSEQ plates. Sequenced by immunoSEQ multiplex PCR; TCRdb stores in-frame clones only, minus some. The sample shows about 550,000 clones, roughly 95% of them seen only once. These data are taken from a study of shared clonotypes between healthy human individuals. As for the study in general: Per donor, CD8 memory used one plate, CD8 naive used two, CD4 memory used three and CD4 naive used three.

Terminally differentiated effector memory CD45RA+ cells were excluded from the naive CD8 cells, which were CD45RO-negative and positively selected for CCR7. Study-wide results and limits: Sequencing depth was expected to influence donor clonotype sharing. Larger estimated richness was generally recorded for naive subsets relative to memory subsets.

V dropped 3 bases and J dropped 2; count of bases not matched to a gene: 2. The germline V gene has CDR1 MNHEY and CDR2 SMNVEV (reference sequence). The CDR3 totals 14 residues. The sequence derives from a woman in her twenties or thirties in good health. The chain combines TRBV27 with TRBJ2-7; 9 nucleotides line up with TRBD2. The sequencing sample was made of naive CD8+ T cells sorted from blood. The CDR3 DNA follows: TGTGCCAGCAGTTTGGGCGGGAGGGCCTACGAGCAGTACTTC. As protein: CASSLGGRAYEQYF.